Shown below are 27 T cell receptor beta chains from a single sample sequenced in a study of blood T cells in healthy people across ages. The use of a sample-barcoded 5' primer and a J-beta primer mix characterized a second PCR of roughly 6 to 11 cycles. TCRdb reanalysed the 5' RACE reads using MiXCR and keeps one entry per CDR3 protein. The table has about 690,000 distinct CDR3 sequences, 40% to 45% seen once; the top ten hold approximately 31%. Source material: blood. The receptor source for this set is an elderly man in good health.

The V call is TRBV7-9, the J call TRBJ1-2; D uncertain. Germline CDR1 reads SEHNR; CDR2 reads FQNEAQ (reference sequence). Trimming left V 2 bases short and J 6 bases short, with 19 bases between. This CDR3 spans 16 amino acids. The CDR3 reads CASSLSRPTGYDGYTF. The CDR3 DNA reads TGTGCCAGCAGCTTATCGAGGCCAACGGGATACGATGGCTACACCTTC.

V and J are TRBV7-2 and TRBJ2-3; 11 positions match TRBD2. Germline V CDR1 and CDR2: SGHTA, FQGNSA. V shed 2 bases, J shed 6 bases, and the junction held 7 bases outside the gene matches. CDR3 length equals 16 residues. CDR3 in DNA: TGTGCCAGCAGCTTACAGGCTAGCGGGGGGAGGGATACGCAGTATTTT. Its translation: CASSLQASGGRDTQYF.

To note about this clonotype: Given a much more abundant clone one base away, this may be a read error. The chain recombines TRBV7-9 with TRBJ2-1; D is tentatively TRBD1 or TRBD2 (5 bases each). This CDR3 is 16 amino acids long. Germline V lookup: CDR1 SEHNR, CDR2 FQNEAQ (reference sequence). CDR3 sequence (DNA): TGTGCCTGCAGCTACCCCCAGGGAGCCGGAGACAATGAGCAGTTCTTC. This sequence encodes CACSYPQGAGDNEQFF.

The CDR3, as DNA: TGTGCCAGCAGCTTCCCCGGAGGGACGGGCTCCTACGAGCAGTACTTC. The encoded protein is CASSFPGGTGSYEQYF. This chain links TRBV7-9 with TRBJ2-7, with D possibly TRBD2 on 6 matching bases. CDR1 is SEHNR, CDR2 FQNEAQ, per germline (reference sequence). The germline V and J ends were trimmed by 3 bases and 0 bases, with 15 bases remaining between them. This CDR3 contains 16 residues.

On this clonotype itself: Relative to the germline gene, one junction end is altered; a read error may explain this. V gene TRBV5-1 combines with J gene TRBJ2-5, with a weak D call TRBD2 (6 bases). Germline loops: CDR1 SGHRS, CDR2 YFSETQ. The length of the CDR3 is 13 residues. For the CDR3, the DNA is TGCGCCAGCAGTGGCGGGGCTCAAGAGACCCGGTACTTC. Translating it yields CASSGGAQETRYF.

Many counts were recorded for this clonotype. The CDR3 region is CSASAGGGNEQFF. The CDR3 DNA is TGCAGTGCCTCAGCGGGAGGGGGCAATGAGCAGTTCTTC. V gene TRBV20-1 combines with J gene TRBJ2-1, with 10 bases that match TRBD2. J was trimmed by 6 bases and V by 6 bases; bases with no gene match: 5. This CDR3 contains 13 residues. From germline, CDR1 is DFQATT and CDR2 SNEGSKA (reference sequence).

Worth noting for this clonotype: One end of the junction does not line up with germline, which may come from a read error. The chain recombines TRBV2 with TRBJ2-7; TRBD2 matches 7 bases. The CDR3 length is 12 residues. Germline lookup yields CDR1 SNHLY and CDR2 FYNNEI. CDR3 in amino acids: CSSRAAGNEQYF. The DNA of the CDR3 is TGTTCCAGCAGGGCAGCGGGGAATGAGCAGTACTTC.

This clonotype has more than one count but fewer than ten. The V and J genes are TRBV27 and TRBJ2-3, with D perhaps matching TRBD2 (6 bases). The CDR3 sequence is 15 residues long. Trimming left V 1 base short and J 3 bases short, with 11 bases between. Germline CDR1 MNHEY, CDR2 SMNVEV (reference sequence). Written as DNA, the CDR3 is TGTGCCAGCAGTTTATGGCCCCGGGGGACAGATACGCAGTATTTT. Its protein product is CASSLWPRGTDTQYF.

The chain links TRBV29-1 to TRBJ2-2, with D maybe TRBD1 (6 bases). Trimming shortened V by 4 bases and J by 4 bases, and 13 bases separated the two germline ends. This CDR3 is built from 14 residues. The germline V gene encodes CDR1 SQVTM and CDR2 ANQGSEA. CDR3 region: CSVGVGAVTGELFF. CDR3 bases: TGCAGCGTTGGGGTGGGGGCGGTCACCGGGGAGCTGTTTTTT.

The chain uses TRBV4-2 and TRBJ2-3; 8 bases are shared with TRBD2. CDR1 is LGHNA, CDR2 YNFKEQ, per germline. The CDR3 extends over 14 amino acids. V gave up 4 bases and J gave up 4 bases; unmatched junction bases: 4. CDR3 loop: CASSPGTRADTQYF. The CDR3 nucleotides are TGTGCCAGCAGCCCCGGGACTAGGGCAGATACGCAGTATTTT.

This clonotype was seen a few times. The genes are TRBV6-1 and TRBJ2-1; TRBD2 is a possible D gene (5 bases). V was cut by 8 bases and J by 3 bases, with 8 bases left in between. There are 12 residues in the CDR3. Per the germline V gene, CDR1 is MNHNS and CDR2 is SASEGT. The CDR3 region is CASGLSYNEQFF. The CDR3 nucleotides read TGTGCCAGCGGACTCAGCTACAATGAGCAGTTCTTC.

This CDR3 reads CSASPVGSWTGTQKEQYF. CDR3 nucleotides: TGCAGTGCTAGTCCAGTCGGTTCGTGGACAGGGACCCAAAAGGAGCAGTACTTC. V usage is TRBV20-1 and J usage is TRBJ2-5, with 8 bases matching TRBD1. This CDR3 is 18 amino acids long. V lost 3 bases, J lost 11 bases, and 26 bases stayed unmatched. Germline CDR1 is DFQATT and CDR2 is SNEGSKA (reference sequence).

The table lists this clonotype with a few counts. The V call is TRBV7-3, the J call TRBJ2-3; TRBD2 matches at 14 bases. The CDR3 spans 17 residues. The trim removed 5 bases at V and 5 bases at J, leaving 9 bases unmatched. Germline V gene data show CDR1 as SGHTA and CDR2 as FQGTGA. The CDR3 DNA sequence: TGTGCCAGCAGCGGATCGGGACTAGCGGGAGCAGGAGATACGCAGTATTTT. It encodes CASSGSGLAGAGDTQYF.

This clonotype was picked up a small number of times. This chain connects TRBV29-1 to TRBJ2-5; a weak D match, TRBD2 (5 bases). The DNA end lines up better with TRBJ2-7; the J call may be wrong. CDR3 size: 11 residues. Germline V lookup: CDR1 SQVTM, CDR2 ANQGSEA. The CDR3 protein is CSVGAVDEQYF. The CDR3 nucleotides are TGCAGCGTTGGAGCGGTAGACGAGCAGTACTTC.

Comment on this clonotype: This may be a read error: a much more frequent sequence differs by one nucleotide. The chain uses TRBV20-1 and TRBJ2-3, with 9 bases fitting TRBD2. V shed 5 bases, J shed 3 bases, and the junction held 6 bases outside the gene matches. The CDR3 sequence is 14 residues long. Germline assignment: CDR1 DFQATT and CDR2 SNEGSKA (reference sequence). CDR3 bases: TGCAGTGCTGGAGGGACTAGCAATACAGATACGCAGTATTTT. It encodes CSAGGTSNTDTQYF.

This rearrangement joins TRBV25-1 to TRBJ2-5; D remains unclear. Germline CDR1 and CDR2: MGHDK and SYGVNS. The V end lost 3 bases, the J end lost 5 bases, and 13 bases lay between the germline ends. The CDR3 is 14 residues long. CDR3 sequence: CASSDETSSETQYF. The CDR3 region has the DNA TGTGCCAGCAGTGACGAGACGTCCTCGGAGACCCAGTACTTC.

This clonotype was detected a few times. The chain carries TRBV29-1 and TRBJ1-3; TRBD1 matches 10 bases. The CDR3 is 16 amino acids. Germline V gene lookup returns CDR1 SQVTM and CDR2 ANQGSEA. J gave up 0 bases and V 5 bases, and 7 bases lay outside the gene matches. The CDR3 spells CSVSSGTGVSGNTIYF. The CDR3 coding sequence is TGCAGCGTTAGTTCCGGGACAGGGGTCTCTGGAAACACCATATATTTT.

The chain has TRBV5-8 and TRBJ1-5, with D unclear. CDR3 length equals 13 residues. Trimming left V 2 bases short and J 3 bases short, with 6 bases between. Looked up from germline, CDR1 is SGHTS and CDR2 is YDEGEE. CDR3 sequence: CASSFLINQPQHF. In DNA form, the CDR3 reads TGTGCCAGCAGCTTCCTGATCAATCAGCCCCAGCATTTT.

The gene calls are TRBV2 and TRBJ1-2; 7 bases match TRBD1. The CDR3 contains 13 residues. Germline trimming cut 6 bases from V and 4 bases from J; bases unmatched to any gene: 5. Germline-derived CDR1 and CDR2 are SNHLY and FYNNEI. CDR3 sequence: CASRGDSTYGYTF. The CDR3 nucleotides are TGTGCCAGCAGAGGGGACAGTACCTATGGCTACACCTTC. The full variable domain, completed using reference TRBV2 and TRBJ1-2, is EPEVTQTPSHQVTQMGQEVILRCVPISNHLYFYWYRQILGQKVEFLVSFYNNEISEKSEIFDDQFSVERPDGSNFTLKIRSTKLEDSAMYFCASRGDSTYGYTFGSGTRLTVV.

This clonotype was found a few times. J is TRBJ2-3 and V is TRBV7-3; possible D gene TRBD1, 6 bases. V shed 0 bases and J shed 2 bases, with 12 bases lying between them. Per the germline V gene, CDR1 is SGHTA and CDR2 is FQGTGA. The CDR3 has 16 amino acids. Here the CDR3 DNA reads TGTGCCAGCAGCTTAACCGGACAGCTTACCACAGATACGCAGTATTTT. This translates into CASSLTGQLTTDTQYF.

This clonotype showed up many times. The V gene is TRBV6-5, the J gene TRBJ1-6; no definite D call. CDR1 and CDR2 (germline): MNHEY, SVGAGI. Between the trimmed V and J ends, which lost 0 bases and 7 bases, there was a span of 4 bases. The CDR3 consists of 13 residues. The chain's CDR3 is CASSYSRNSPLHF. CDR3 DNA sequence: TGTGCCAGCAGTTACTCGAGGAATTCACCCCTCCACTTT.

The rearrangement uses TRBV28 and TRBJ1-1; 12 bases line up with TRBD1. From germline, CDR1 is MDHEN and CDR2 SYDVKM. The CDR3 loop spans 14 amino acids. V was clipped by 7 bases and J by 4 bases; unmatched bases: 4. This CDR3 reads CASNPGQGATEAFF. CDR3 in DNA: TGTGCCAGCAATCCGGGACAGGGGGCCACTGAAGCTTTCTTT.

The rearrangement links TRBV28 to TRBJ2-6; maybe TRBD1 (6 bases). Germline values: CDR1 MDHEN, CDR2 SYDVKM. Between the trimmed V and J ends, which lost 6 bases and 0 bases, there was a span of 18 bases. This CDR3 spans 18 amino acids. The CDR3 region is CASRGTGNSVSGANVLTF. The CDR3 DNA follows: TGTGCCAGCAGGGGAACAGGGAACTCCGTCTCTGGGGCCAACGTCCTGACTTTC. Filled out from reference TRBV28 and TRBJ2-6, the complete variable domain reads DVKVTQSSRYLVKRTGEKVFLECVQDMDHENMFWYRQDPGLGLRLIYFSYDVKMKEKGDIPEGYSVSREKKERFSLILESASTNQTSMYLCASRGTGNSVSGANVLTFGAGSRLTVL.

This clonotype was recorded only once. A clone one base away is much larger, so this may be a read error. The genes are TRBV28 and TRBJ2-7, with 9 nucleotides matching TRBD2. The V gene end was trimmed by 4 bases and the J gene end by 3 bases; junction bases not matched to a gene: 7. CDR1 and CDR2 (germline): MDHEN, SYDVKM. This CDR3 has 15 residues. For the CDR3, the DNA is TGTGCCAGCAGTTCCGCCGGGACTAGCTTCTACGAGCAGTACTTC. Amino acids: CASSSAGTSFYEQYF.

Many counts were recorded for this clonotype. The CDR3 protein is CASSQERVTGGRYEQYF. The DNA of the CDR3 is TGCGCCAGCAGCCAAGAGCGGGTGACAGGGGGCAGGTACGAGCAGTACTTC. The chain has TRBV4-1 and TRBJ2-7; 10 nucleotides match TRBD1. Germline CDR1 MGHRA, CDR2 YSYEKL. V gave up 0 bases and J gave up 4 bases; unmatched junction bases: 9. This CDR3 comprises 17 residues.

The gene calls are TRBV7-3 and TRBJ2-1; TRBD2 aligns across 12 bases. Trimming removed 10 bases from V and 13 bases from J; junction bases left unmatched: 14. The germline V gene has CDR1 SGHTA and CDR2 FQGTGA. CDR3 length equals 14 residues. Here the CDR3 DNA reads TGTGCCAATTGGACTAGCGGGAAATGGGAGACCCAGTTCTTC. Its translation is CANWTSGKWETQFF.

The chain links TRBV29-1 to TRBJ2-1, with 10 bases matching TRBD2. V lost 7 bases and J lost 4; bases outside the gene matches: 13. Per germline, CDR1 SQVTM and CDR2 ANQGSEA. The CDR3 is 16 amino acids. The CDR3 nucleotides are TGCAGCGGTACCCAGGTGTATAGCGGGGGGTACAATGAGCAGTTCTTC. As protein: CSGTQVYSGGYNEQFF.